The rows below give T cell receptor beta chains drawn from one sample of a study of T cell changes during pregnancy in multiple sclerosis. This table comes from immunoSEQ multiplex PCR, and its TCRdb copy is limited to in-frame clones, with some not included. The data hold about 70,000 clones, with approximately 94% observed a single time. Sequencing was performed on peripheral blood, taken in the third trimester of pregnancy. The receptors derive from a female donor with multiple sclerosis, enrolled in a pregnancy study. CDR3s include the opening cysteine and the closing phenylalanine or tryptophan. D genes are given only for firm matches. Clone size, where shown, is once, few, many, or a class for clones that have expanded.

V	size	J	D	CDR3
TRBV27	.	TRBJ2-5	.	CASSPLDRLETQYF
TRBV7-3	once	TRBJ2-3	TRBD2	CASSSGLAGGSGTDTQYF
TRBV28	.	TRBJ1-5	.	CASSPILRSNQPQHF
TRBV9	few	TRBJ1-1	TRBD1	CASSVDWTGSTEAFF
TRBV15	.	TRBJ1-6	.	CATSRVRGSNSPLHF
TRBV19	.	TRBJ2-3	TRBD1	CASTGRGPSTDTQYF
TRBV10-3	.	TRBJ2-5	TRBD2	CAISWLRGGRETQYF
TRBV7-3	.	TRBJ2-5	.	CASSFGIWRVLIQETQYF
TRBV19	once	TRBJ1-4	TRBD1	CASSNRGGNEKLFF
TRBV18	.	TRBJ1-4	TRBD1	CASSLQQGELGKLFF
TRBV7-3	.	TRBJ2-5	.	CASSLKSGAEETQYF
TRBV5-6	.	TRBJ2-2	TRBD2	CASSLGLAGGTGELFF
TRBV7-2	once	TRBJ2-3	TRBD2	CASSRISGVGTDTQYF
TRBV5-1	.	TRBJ2-4	TRBD1	CASSLAGQQNIQYF
TRBV6-1	.	TRBJ1-2	.	CAARGGVGYTF
TRBV19	.	TRBJ2-7	TRBD1	CASSIDLGTGGYEQYF
TRBV4-3	.	TRBJ2-2	.	CASARSIAPGELFF
TRBV2	few	TRBJ2-2	TRBD2	CASIGLAGNTGELFF
TRBV6-6	.	TRBJ1-1	.	CASSSPAGGNTEAFF
TRBV7-9	.	TRBJ2-1	.	CASSLAHSSNEQFF
TRBV4-3	.	TRBJ2-5	TRBD2	CASSESGSPQETQYF
TRBV18	.	TRBJ2-1	.	CASSPGTTDEQFF
TRBV7-3	.	TRBJ2-3	TRBD2	CASSLTEAGGSDTQYF
TRBV7-2	.	TRBJ2-2	.	CASSYLRGDTGELFF
TRBV7-7	.	TRBJ2-1	.	CASSSGTFNEQFF
TRBV6-4	.	TRBJ1-2	.	CASSLAAAPGGYGYTF
TRBV7-6	.	TRBJ2-7	.	CASSFLTSSYEQYF
TRBV11-2	.	TRBJ1-5	.	CASSLDGGGPNQPQHF
TRBV14	.	TRBJ2-5	.	CASSQEWWTPVRETQYF
TRBV19	.	TRBJ1-3	TRBD1	CASSMRTGAGNTIYF
TRBV2	few	TRBJ2-7	.	CASSYRRGASYEQYF
TRBV5-4	.	TRBJ1-6	TRBD1	CASSLPTGDNSPLHF
TRBV9	once	TRBJ2-5	TRBD1	CASSARSGQVQETQYF
TRBV10-3	.	TRBJ2-7	.	CAIRTPGGDSYEQYF
TRBV7-3	.	TRBJ1-1	TRBD1	CASSSTQGARTEAFF
TRBV25-1	.	TRBJ1-5	.	CASSKTMGGPQHF
TRBV6-6	.	TRBJ1-2	TRBD1	CASSPGGQGSVGYTF
TRBV6-5	.	TRBJ2-1	TRBD1	CATQGPPKYEQFF
TRBV5-1	once	TRBJ2-3	TRBD1	CASSPTGDRTDTQYF
TRBV6-6	.	TRBJ1-5	.	CASSYAVNQGRQPQHF